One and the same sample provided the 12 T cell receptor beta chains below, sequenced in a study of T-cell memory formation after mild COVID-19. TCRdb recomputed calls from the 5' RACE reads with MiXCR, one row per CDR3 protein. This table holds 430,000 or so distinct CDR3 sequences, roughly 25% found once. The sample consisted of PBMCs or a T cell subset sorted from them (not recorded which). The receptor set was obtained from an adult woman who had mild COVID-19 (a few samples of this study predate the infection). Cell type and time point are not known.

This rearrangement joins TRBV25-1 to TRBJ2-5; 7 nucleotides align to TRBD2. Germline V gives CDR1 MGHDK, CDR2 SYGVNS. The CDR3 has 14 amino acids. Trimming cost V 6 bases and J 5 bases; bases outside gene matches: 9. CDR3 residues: CASSPGGGYETQYF. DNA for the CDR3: TGTGCCAGCAGCCCCGGGGGAGGGTACGAGACCCAGTACTTC.

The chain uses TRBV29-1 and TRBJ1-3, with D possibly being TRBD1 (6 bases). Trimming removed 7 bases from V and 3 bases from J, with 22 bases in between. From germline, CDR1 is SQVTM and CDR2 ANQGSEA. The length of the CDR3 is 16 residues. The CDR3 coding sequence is TGCAGCGGATCATCCGGGACACCGAATAGTGGAAACACCATATATTTT. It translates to CSGSSGTPNSGNTIYF.

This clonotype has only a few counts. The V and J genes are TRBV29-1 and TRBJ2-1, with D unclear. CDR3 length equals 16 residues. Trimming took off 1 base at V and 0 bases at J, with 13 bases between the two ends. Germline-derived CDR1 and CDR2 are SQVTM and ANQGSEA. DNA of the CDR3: TGCAGCGTTGAAGGGGTCAATAGGAGCTCCTACAATGAGCAGTTCTTC. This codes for CSVEGVNRSSYNEQFF.

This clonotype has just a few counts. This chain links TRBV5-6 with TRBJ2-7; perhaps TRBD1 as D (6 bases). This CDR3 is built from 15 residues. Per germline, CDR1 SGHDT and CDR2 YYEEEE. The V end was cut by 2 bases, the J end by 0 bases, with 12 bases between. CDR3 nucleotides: TGTGCCAGCAGCTTCGGGACAAGGAGCTCCTACGAGCAGTACTTC. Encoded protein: CASSFGTRSSYEQYF.

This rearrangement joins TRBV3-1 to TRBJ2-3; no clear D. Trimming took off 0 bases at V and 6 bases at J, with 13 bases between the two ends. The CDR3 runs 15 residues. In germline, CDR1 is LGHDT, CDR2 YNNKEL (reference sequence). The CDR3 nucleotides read TGTGCCAGCAGCCAAGAAGTCGAATCCCAGGATACGCAGTATTTT. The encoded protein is CASSQEVESQDTQYF.

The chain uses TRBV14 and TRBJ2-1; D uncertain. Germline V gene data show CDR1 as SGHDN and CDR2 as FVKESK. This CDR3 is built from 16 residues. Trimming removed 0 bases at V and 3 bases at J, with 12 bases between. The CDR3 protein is CASSQERYYYYNEQFF. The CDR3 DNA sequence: TGTGCCAGCAGCCAAGAGCGGTACTACTACTACAATGAGCAGTTCTTC. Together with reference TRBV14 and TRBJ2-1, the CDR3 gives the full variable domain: EAGVTQFPSHSVIEKGQTVTLRCDPISGHDNLYWYRRVMGKEIKFLLHFVKESKQDESGMPNNRFLAERTGGTYSTLKVQPAELEDSGVYFCASSQERYYYYNEQFFGPGTRLTVL.

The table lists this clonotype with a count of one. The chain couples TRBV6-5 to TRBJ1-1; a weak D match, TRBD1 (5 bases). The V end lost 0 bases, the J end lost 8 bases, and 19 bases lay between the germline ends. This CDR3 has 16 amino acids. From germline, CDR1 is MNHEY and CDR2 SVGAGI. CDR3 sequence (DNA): TGTGCCAGCAGTTACTCTTTGACAGCTACCGAGGTGGAAGCTTTCTTT. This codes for CASSYSLTATEVEAFF.

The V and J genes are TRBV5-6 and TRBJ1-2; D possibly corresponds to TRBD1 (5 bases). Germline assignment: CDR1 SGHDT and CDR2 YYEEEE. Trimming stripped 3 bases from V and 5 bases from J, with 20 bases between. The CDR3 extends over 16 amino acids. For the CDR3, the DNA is TGTGCCAGCAGCTCGACCGGTATGGACACCGCATATGGCTACACCTTC. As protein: CASSSTGMDTAYGYTF.

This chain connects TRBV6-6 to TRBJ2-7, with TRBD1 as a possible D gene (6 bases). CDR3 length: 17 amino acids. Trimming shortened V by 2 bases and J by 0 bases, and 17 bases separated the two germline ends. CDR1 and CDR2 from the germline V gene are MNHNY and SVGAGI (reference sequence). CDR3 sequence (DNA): TGTGCCAGCAGTTACCCCTGGCGTACAGGGAGCTCCTACGAGCAGTACTTC. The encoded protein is CASSYPWRTGSSYEQYF.

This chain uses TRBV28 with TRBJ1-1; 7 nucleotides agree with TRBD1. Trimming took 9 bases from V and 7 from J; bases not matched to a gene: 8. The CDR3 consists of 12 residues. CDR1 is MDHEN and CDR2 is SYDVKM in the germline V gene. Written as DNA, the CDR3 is TGTGCCAGTCTCCCACGGGACAGTGAAGCTTTCTTT. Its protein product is CASLPRDSEAFF.

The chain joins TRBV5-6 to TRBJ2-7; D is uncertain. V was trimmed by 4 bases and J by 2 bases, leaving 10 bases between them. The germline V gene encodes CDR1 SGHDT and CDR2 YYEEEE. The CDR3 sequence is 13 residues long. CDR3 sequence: CASSPRSPYEQYF. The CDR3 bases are TGTGCCAGCAGCCCTCGGTCCCCCTACGAGCAGTACTTC.

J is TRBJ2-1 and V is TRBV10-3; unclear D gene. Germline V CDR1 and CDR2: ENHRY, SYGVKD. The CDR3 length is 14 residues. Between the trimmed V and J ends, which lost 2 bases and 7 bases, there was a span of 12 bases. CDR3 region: CAISEENSLNEQFF. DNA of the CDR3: TGTGCCATCAGTGAGGAGAACAGCCTAAATGAGCAGTTCTTC.